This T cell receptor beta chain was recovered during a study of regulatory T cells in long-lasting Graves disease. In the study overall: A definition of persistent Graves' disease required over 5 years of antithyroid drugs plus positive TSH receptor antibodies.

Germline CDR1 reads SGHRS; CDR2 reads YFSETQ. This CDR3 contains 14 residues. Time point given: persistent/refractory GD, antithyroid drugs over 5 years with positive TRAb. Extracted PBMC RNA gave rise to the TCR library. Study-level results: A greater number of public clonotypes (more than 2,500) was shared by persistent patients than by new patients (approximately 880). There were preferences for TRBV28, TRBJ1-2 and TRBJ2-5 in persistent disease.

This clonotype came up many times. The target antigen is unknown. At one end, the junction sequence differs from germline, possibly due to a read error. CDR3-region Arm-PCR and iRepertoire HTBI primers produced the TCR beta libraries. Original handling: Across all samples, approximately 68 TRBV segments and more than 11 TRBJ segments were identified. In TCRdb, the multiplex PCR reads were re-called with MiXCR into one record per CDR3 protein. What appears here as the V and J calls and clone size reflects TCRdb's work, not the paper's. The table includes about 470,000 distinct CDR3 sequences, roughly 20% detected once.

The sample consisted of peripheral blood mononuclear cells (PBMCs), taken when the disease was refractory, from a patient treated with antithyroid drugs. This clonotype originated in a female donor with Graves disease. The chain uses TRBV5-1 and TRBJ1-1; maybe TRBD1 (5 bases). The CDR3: CASSLAGPNTEAFF. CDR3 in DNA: TGTGCCAGCAGCTTAGCAGGGCCGAACACTGAAGCTTTCTTT.